Each of the 21 T cell receptor beta chains below was sequenced from the same sample in a study of T cell responses to AZD1222 COVID-19 vaccine. TCRdb's copy holds only in-frame clones and misses some; the assay was immunoSEQ multiplex PCR. The data hold more than 250,000 clones, with approximately 95% observed a single time. The source was peripheral blood, collected on day 0 of AZD1222 vaccination. Receptors originate from an adult in good health.

V gene TRBV19 combines with J gene TRBJ1-2; 10 bases match TRBD1. V shed 8 bases, J shed 2 bases, and the junction held 5 bases outside the gene matches. The CDR3 runs 14 residues. The germline CDR1 and CDR2 sequences are LNHDA and SQIVND (reference sequence). The CDR3 spells CASRPGQGNYGYTF. In DNA, the CDR3 is TGTGCCAGTCGACCGGGACAGGGGAACTATGGCTACACCTTC.

This chain uses TRBV13 with TRBJ2-3, with D perhaps given as TRBD1 or TRBD2 (5 bases each). Trimming pared 2 bases from V and 11 bases from J, leaving 23 bases between. The CDR3 extends over 16 amino acids. From germline, CDR1 is PRHDT and CDR2 FYEKMQ (reference sequence). Here the CDR3 reads CASSLIAGSPAGGQYF. DNA of the CDR3: TGTGCCAGCAGCTTAATAGCAGGGAGCCCCGCCGGTGGGCAGTATTTT.

The chain links TRBV21-1 to TRBJ2-2. TRBV21-1 is termed a pseudogene. The CDR3 has 18 residues. CDR3 bases: TGTGCCAGCAGAAAAGTTGGAGATAGGGACGATTTGCTCGGGGAGCTGTTTTTT. It translates to CASRKVGDRDDLLGELFF.

This chain links TRBV5-1 with TRBJ2-3; tentative D call: TRBD1 (7 bases). The CDR3 has 15 residues. Germline assignment: CDR1 SGHRS and CDR2 YFSETQ. The germline V and J ends were trimmed by 4 bases and 2 bases, with 14 bases remaining between them. CDR3 region: CASSGGDSHTDTQYF. CDR3 coding DNA: TGCGCCAGCAGCGGAGGGGACAGCCACACAGATACGCAGTATTTT.

V is TRBV5-1 and J is TRBJ1-4, with D perhaps matching TRBD1 (5 bases). This CDR3 has 16 amino acids. V lost 2 bases, J lost 8 bases, and 19 bases lay in between. The V gene's germline CDR1 is SGHRS and CDR2 YFSETQ. This CDR3 is CASSFRDGLNGEKLFF. Written as DNA, the CDR3 is TGCGCCAGCAGCTTCAGGGACGGTTTAAATGGGGAAAAACTGTTTTTT.

This chain connects TRBV3-1 (or the pseudogene TRBV3-2) to TRBJ1-2, with TRBD1 matching 7 bases. The CDR3 loop spans 14 amino acids. The V gene end was trimmed by 1 base and the J gene end by 8 bases; junction bases not matched to a gene: 7. Germline values: CDR1 LGHDT, CDR2 YNNKEL (reference sequence). The CDR3: CASSQGTGLVGYTF. In DNA, the CDR3 is TGTGCCAGCAGCCAAGGGACAGGCCTCGTGGGCTACACCTTC.

This chain joins TRBV6-1 and TRBJ1-3; D unclear. Germline values: CDR1 MNHNS, CDR2 SASEGT. The CDR3 sequence is 16 residues long. The V end was cut by 0 bases, the J end by 1 base, with 10 bases between. The CDR3 nucleotides read TGTGCCAGCAGTGAAGCGGTTGGGGAGTCTGGAAACACCATATATTTT. Its translation: CASSEAVGESGNTIYF.

The sample holds a few counts of this clone. V is TRBV2 and J is TRBJ2-7, with D unresolved. V was cut by 2 bases and J by 2 bases, with 13 bases left in between. CDR1 SNHLY and CDR2 FYNNEI come from the germline V gene. This CDR3 comprises 15 residues. The CDR3 sequence: CASSEYELGTYEQYF. Here the CDR3 DNA reads TGTGCCAGCAGTGAATATGAGTTGGGCACCTACGAGCAGTACTTC.

The chain employs TRBV2 and TRBJ2-3; D unresolved. This CDR3 contains 11 residues. Germline V gene sequence: CDR1 SNHLY, CDR2 FYNNEI. Trimming pared 3 bases from V and 7 bases from J, leaving 5 bases between. Here the CDR3 DNA reads TGTGCCAGCAGTGACCCCTATACGCAGTATTTT. Amino acid sequence: CASSDPYTQYF.

The chain links TRBV7-9 to TRBJ2-6, with D uncertain. CDR1 and CDR2 from the germline V gene are SEHNR and FQNEAQ (reference sequence). The CDR3 runs 15 residues. V was trimmed by 0 bases and J by 2 bases, leaving 5 bases between them. The CDR3 DNA reads as TGTGCCAGCAGCTTAGCTACTACTGGGGCCAACGTCCTGACTTTC. Residues: CASSLATTGANVLTF.

The chain uses TRBV5-1 and TRBJ2-7; 11 positions agree with TRBD2. Trimming took 6 bases from V and 6 from J; bases not matched to a gene: 14. Germline V lookup: CDR1 SGHRS, CDR2 YFSETQ. The CDR3 contains 16 residues. Written as DNA, the CDR3 is TGCGCCAGCACCTCCTCGACTAGCGGGACTTCCGGCGAGCAGTACTTC. Translated: CASTSSTSGTSGEQYF.

The chain combines TRBV4-2 with TRBJ2-3; D is perhaps TRBD2 (6 bases). V was pared by 0 bases and J by 2 bases, with 12 bases between. The CDR3 is 16 residues long. Germline V lookup: CDR1 LGHNA, CDR2 YNFKEQ. The CDR3 loop reads CASSQEGTSNTDTQYF. CDR3 sequence (DNA): TGTGCCAGCAGCCAAGAGGGGACTTCCAACACAGATACGCAGTATTTT.

The V and J genes are TRBV2 and TRBJ1-2; the match to TRBD1 covers 10 bases. Germline CDR1 SNHLY, CDR2 FYNNEI. Unmatched junction bases numbered 7, after V lost 9 bases and J lost 6 bases. The CDR3 runs 13 residues. As DNA, the CDR3 is TGTGCCAGAATATCCGGGACAGGGGATGGCTACACCTTC. Translated: CARISGTGDGYTF.

The count of this clone is one. V usage is TRBV27 and J usage is TRBJ2-7; TRBD2 agrees at 13 bases. This CDR3 contains 17 residues. V was clipped by 5 bases and J by 3 bases; unmatched bases: 10. The germline gives CDR1 MNHEY, CDR2 SMNVEV (reference sequence). The CDR3 DNA reads TGTGCCAGCAGTCGATCATCCGGGACTAGCGGGAACTACGAGCAGTACTTC. It is translated as CASSRSSGTSGNYEQYF.

This rearrangement joins TRBV7-2 to TRBJ1-1, with D perhaps TRBD1 (6 bases). This CDR3 comprises 15 residues. In germline, CDR1 is SGHTA, CDR2 FQGNSA. V lost 0 bases and J 5 bases, leaving 13 bases between the germline ends. This CDR3 is CASSLALDRTTEAFF. The DNA for the CDR3 is TGTGCCAGCAGCTTAGCGCTCGACAGGACGACTGAAGCTTTCTTT.

The rearrangement uses TRBV5-4 and TRBJ1-3, with a tentative D call TRBD1 (5 bases). Trimming shortened V by 5 bases and J by 8 bases, and 14 bases separated the two germline ends. From germline, CDR1 is SGHNT and CDR2 YYREEE (reference sequence). The CDR3 has 13 amino acids. The CDR3 reads CASRTPGGDTIYF. The CDR3 DNA reads as TGTGCCAGCAGAACGCCGGGGGGGGACACCATATATTTT.

This clone was found a few times. The rearrangement joins TRBV25-1 to TRBJ1-6; D possibly corresponds to TRBD1 (6 bases). V gave up 4 bases and J gave up 7 bases, with 14 bases separating them. Germline values: CDR1 MGHDK, CDR2 SYGVNS. This CDR3 comprises 15 residues. CDR3 DNA: TGTGCCAGCAGTGCGGGGGGGCGGGGAAATTCACCCCTCCACTTT. Translated: CASSAGGRGNSPLHF.

The chain employs TRBV5-1 and TRBJ2-3; 8 nucleotides align to TRBD1. Germline assignment: CDR1 SGHRS and CDR2 YFSETQ. The ends lost 4 bases at V and 4 bases at J; junction bases unmatched: 5. The CDR3 length is 14 residues. The CDR3 spells CASSTGQEPDTQYF. CDR3 nucleotides: TGCGCCAGCAGCACGGGACAGGAACCAGATACGCAGTATTTT.

The chain carries TRBV6-5 and TRBJ1-1; TRBD1 might be the D (6 bases). V was pared by 7 bases and J by 4 bases, with 16 bases between. The CDR3 extends over 14 amino acids. Germline V gene data show CDR1 as MNHEY and CDR2 as SVGAGI. The CDR3: CASNLDSGGTEAFF. The CDR3, as DNA: TGTGCCAGCAACCTGGACAGCGGAGGCACTGAAGCTTTCTTT.

V usage is TRBV2 and J usage is TRBJ1-3, with a tentative D call TRBD1 (5 bases). The CDR3 has 15 residues. CDR1 is SNHLY and CDR2 is FYNNEI in the germline V gene. Deletions cut 8 bases from V and 0 bases from J, with 14 bases between. The CDR3 loop is CASDQGFSSGNTIYF. CDR3 nucleotide sequence: TGTGCCAGCGATCAGGGCTTTTCCTCTGGAAACACCATATATTTT.

This chain links TRBV7-2 with TRBJ1-3, with TRBD1 matching over 8 bases. Germline V lookup: CDR1 SGHTA, CDR2 FQGNSA. This CDR3 is 15 amino acids long. V was pared by 3 bases and J by 4 bases, with 5 bases of the junction left unmatched. CDR3 nucleotides: TGTGCCAGCAGCTTCTCCAGGGGGCTCGGAAACACCATATATTTT. Its translation: CASSFSRGLGNTIYF. The full variable domain, in which reference TRBV7-2 and TRBJ1-3 provide the parts outside the CDR3, is GAGVSQSPSNKVTEKGKDVELRCDPISGHTALYWYRQSLGQGLEFLIYFQGNSAPDKSGLPSDRFSAERTGGSVSTLTIQRTQQEDSAVYLCASSFSRGLGNTIYFGEGSWLTVV.